This T cell receptor (beta chain) was recorded in a study of blood T cell repertoires in COVID-19. The ends were cut back, 8 bases at V and 6 bases at J, with 14 bases in the middle. The CDR3 runs to 13 residues. CDR1 and CDR2 (germline): MNHEY, SVGAGI. Sequenced by immunoSEQ multiplex PCR; TCRdb stores in-frame clones only, minus some. The sample includes approximately 430,000 clones, more than 80% seen only once; the top ten take more than 1.4%. V is TRBV6-5 and J is TRBJ2-1; TRBD1 is a possible D gene (5 bases). The sample consisted of peripheral blood. The source of this sequence is a woman under 40 with active or convalescent COVID-19. The CDR3 here is CASREAGSNEQFF. CDR3 sequence (DNA): TGTGCCAGCCGAGAGGCAGGGTCCAATGAGCAGTTCTTC.